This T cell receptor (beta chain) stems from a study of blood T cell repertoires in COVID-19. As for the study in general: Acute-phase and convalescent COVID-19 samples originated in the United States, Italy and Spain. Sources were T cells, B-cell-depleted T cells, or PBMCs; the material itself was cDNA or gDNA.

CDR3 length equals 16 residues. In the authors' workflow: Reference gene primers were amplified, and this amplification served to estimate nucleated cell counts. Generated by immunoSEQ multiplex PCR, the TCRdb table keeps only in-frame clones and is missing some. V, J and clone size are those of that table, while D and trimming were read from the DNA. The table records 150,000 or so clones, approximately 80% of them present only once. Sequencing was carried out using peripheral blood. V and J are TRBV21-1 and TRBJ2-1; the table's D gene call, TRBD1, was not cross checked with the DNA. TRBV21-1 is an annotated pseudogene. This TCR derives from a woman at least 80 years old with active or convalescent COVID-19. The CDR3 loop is CASSYEDQDRNDEQFF. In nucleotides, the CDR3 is TGTGCCAGCAGCTATGAAGACCAGGACAGAAACGATGAGCAGTTCTTC.